This T cell receptor (beta chain) was recovered during a study of technical replicates of blood from a few donors. Trimming removed 3 bases from V and 3 bases from J; junction bases left unmatched: 8. The CDR3 runs to 16 residues. Looked up from germline, CDR1 is MDHEN and CDR2 is SYDVKM. The table came from immunoSEQ multiplex PCR; TCRdb's copy has only in-frame clones and leaves some out. The table lists more than 95,000 clones, 95% of them singletons. This rearrangement joins TRBV28 to TRBJ2-3; 8 bases align to TRBD1. This TCR was sampled from a human donor in good health. Material: T cells isolated from PBMCs. Here the CDR3 reads CASSFGGQGLTDTQYF. As DNA, the CDR3 is TGTGCCAGCAGTTTTGGAGGACAGGGTTTGACAGATACGCAGTATTTT. Full variable domain (outside the CDR3, taken from reference TRBV28 and TRBJ2-3): DVKVTQSSRYLVKRTGEKVFLECVQDMDHENMFWYRQDPGLGLRLIYFSYDVKMKEKGDIPEGYSVSREKKERFSLILESASTNQTSMYLCASSFGGQGLTDTQYFGPGTRLTVL.